Following are 11 T cell receptor beta chains from one sample sequenced in a study of blood T cells in healthy people across ages. It was with a sample-barcoded 5' primer and a J-beta primer mix that a second PCR of about 6 to 12 cycles was run. TCRdb fed the 5' RACE reads into MiXCR, producing one record per CDR3 protein. This repertoire shows over a million distinct CDR3 sequences, under 45% found once; its top ten account for 15% to 20%. The sample comprised blood. These receptors were collected from a woman between 55 and 75 years old in good health.

Details on this clonotype: At one boundary the junction diverges from the germline segment, which might be a read error. The chain combines TRBV5-1 with TRBJ2-1; D is unclear. The V gene's germline CDR1 is SGHRS and CDR2 YFSETQ. This CDR3 region has 14 residues. For the CDR3, the DNA is TGCGCTAGCAGCTTCCTCCGGTCTCGGAATGAGCAGTTCTTC. This encodes CASSFLRSRNEQFF.

The genes are TRBV5-1 and TRBJ2-3; D possibly corresponds to TRBD2 (5 bases). Germline values: CDR1 SGHRS, CDR2 YFSETQ. V lost 4 bases to trimming and J lost 4 bases, with 22 bases between them. The CDR3 has 17 residues. DNA of the CDR3: TGCGCCAGCAGCCCGGCAAATAGGGTTCGTAGCGCAGATACGCAGTATTTT. Its protein product is CASSPANRVRSADTQYF. The full variable domain, its missing parts supplied by reference TRBV5-1 and TRBJ2-3, is KAGVTQTPRYLIKTRGQQVTLSCSPISGHRSVSWYQQTPGQGLQFLFEYFSETQRNKGNFPGRFSGRQFSNSRSEMNVSTLELGDSALYLCASSPANRVRSADTQYFGPGTRLTVL.

This clonotype appeared many times. The V and J genes are TRBV12-3 or TRBV12-4 and TRBJ2-1; TRBD2 matches at 10 bases. The V and J ends lost 4 bases and 4 bases, in that order; junction bases with no gene match: 1. The CDR3 has 14 residues. The CDR3 loop reads CASSWTSGYNEQFF. In DNA, the CDR3 is TGTGCCAGCAGTTGGACTAGCGGTTACAATGAGCAGTTCTTC.

The chain carries TRBV29-1 and TRBJ2-1; maybe TRBD1 (6 bases). Germline V gives CDR1 SQVTM, CDR2 ANQGSEA. V shed 5 bases and J shed 8 bases, with 16 bases lying between them. This CDR3 has 13 residues. The CDR3 DNA reads as TGCAGCGTTCCGGGACATCGCTATGATGAGCAGTTCTTC. This sequence encodes CSVPGHRYDEQFF.

The rearrangement links TRBV9 to TRBJ2-6; D is undetermined. Trimming left V 0 bases short and J 3 bases short, with 7 bases between. CDR3 size: 15 residues. Germline V gene data show CDR1 as SGDLS and CDR2 as YYNGEE. In nucleotides, the CDR3 is TGTGCCAGCAGCGTAGATTCTGGTGGGGCCAACGTCCTGACTTTC. Encoded protein: CASSVDSGGANVLTF.

This clonotype was seen a few times. This chain joins TRBV7-2 and TRBJ2-3, with TRBD2 matching over 10 bases. Germline-derived CDR1 and CDR2 are SGHTA and FQGNSA. Losses at the gene ends were 4 bases for V and 3 bases for J; bases not matched to a gene: 4. The CDR3 loop spans 15 amino acids. CDR3: CASSSLAGVTDTQYF. The CDR3 coding sequence is TGTGCCAGCAGCTCTCTAGCGGGAGTAACAGATACGCAGTATTTT.

In this sample, this clonotype turned up a few times. The chain combines TRBV5-1 with TRBJ2-3; no reliable D call. In germline, CDR1 is SGHRS, CDR2 YFSETQ. The CDR3 runs to 12 residues. The V gene lost 4 bases and the J gene lost 5 bases, with 8 bases spanning the gap. The CDR3 DNA follows: TGCGCCAGCAGCAACACCGTAGATACGCAGTATTTT. Protein product: CASSNTVDTQYF.

The chain is built from TRBV14 and TRBJ2-7; 8 bases are a match to TRBD2. Germline V gene data show CDR1 as SGHDN and CDR2 as FVKESK. V trimming: 3 bases; J trimming: 9 bases; junction bases outside the gene matches: 13. The CDR3 runs to 15 residues. The CDR3 nucleotides read TGTGCCAGCAGCCAGCTTACGGGAGGGCCACTTAGGCAGTACTTC. It translates to CASSQLTGGPLRQYF.

This rearrangement joins TRBV6-1 to TRBJ2-7; the D is unclear. There are 15 residues in the CDR3. Germline assignment: CDR1 MNHNS and CDR2 SASEGT. V lost 6 bases to trimming and J lost 4 bases, with 19 bases between them. CDR3 sequence reads: CASSPTFPSLYEQYF. The CDR3 DNA is TGTGCCAGCAGCCCAACCTTCCCCTCTTTATACGAGCAGTACTTC.

This clonotype was seen a handful of times. V gene TRBV10-3 combines with J gene TRBJ2-7; possible D gene TRBD2, 6 bases. Germline CDR1 is ENHRY and CDR2 is SYGVKD. This CDR3 has 15 residues. Trimming removed 3 bases from V and 0 bases from J, with 12 bases in between. CDR3 in amino acids: CAISELVGGSYEQYF. In DNA form, the CDR3 reads TGTGCCATCAGTGAACTTGTGGGAGGCTCCTACGAGCAGTACTTC.

In this sample, this clonotype turned up a few times. The rearrangement links TRBV7-3 to TRBJ2-3, with 8 bases that match TRBD1. The CDR3 loop spans 14 amino acids. J lost 4 bases, V lost 8 bases, and 8 bases had no gene match. From germline, CDR1 is SGHTA and CDR2 FQGTGA. As DNA, the CDR3 is TGTGCCAGCTCCGGGACAGGTTTTGCAGATACGCAGTATTTT. This sequence encodes CASSGTGFADTQYF.